This TCR beta chain derives from a study of blood T cell repertoires in COVID-19. In the original workflow: The assay estimated nucleated cells by amplifying reference gene primers. Sequencing used immunoSEQ multiplex PCR; TCRdb keeps in-frame clones, though not all of them. V, J and clone size derive from that table, while D and trimming were established from the DNA sequence. Altogether about 170,000 clones are present, roughly nine tenths being singletons, with the ten largest covering roughly 3%. This clonotype originated in a man aged 65 to 79 with acute or convalescent COVID-19. The sample taken for sequencing was peripheral blood.

The CDR3 DNA follows: TGTGCCACTGCTGCCCCCCAGAGCACAGATACGCAGTATTTT. Residues: CATAAPQSTDTQYF. This rearrangement joins TRBV24-1 to TRBJ2-3; D is unresolved. This CDR3 has 14 amino acids. Germline loops: CDR1 KGHDR, CDR2 SFDVKD. V lost 10 bases to trimming and J lost 0 bases, with 13 bases between them.